Shown below are 3 T cell receptor beta chains from a single sample sequenced in a study of a mutant IDH1 vaccine in newly diagnosed glioma (dated by TCRdb to the early 2020s). Libraries were prepared through the immunoSEQ multiplex PCR assay. This immuneACCESS table, as held by TCRdb, lists in-frame sequences with V and J called but not all clones. Of the missing ones, under half trace to an unresolved V gene in checked studies; the others have no known cause. In all, the sample holds 45,000 to 65,000 clones, and approximately 78% of those were seen once. The ten largest clones add up to roughly 19% of the sample. According to the study, the label for this sample's time point signals: baseline, week 1 (first vaccination visit). What this sample's treatment or condition label stands for: pre-vaccination baseline after standard-of-care therapy. The sequencing used PBMCs, collected from a glioma patient treated with radiotherapy, temozolomide or both. The receptors stem from a man between 18 and 29 years old with glioma.

The gene calls are TRBV7-9 and TRBJ2-7; D unclear. The V end lost 5 bases, the J end lost 3 bases, and 20 bases lay between the germline ends. There are 16 residues in the CDR3. CDR1 is SEHNR and CDR2 is FQNEAQ in the germline V gene (reference sequence). CDR3 in DNA: TGTGCCAGCAGCCCGGCACCCAGCAGGCCTCACTACGAGCAGTACTTC. It translates to CASSPAPSRPHYEQYF.

The rearrangement uses TRBV10-3 and TRBJ1-1, with 7 bases fitting TRBD1. V dropped 6 bases and J dropped 7; count of bases not matched to a gene: 5. The CDR3 covers 12 residues. Looked up from germline, CDR1 is ENHRY and CDR2 is SYGVKD. The CDR3 spells CAISGTADEAFF. The CDR3 DNA sequence: TGTGCCATCAGCGGGACAGCTGATGAAGCTTTCTTT.

This sequence joins TRBV5-1 and TRBJ1-1; D is uncertain. Germline values: CDR1 SGHRS, CDR2 YFSETQ. The CDR3 totals 14 residues. Trimming stripped 2 bases from V and 8 bases from J, with 16 bases between. The CDR3 loop reads CASSFVPSGEEAFF. Written as DNA, the CDR3 is TGCGCCAGCAGCTTCGTCCCGTCCGGGGAAGAAGCTTTCTTT.